The source of this T cell receptor beta chain is a study of blood T cell repertoires in COVID-19. The wider study: Samples of COVID-19 (acute and convalescent) were obtained from the United States, Italy and Spain.

In the original workflow: The assay estimated nucleated cells by amplifying reference gene primers. Clones were read by immunoSEQ multiplex PCR, and TCRdb kept only the in-frame ones, dropping some. V and J calls and clone size come straight from that table; D and trimming were deduced from the DNA. The sample consists of some 250,000 clones, approximately 87% of them appearing once. The source material was peripheral blood. This clonotype was sampled from a man in his sixties with acute or convalescent COVID-19.

This CDR3 reads CATTRGGGGTDTQYF. CDR3 DNA: TGTGCCACCACCCGGGGTGGGGGGGGCACAGATACGCAGTATTTT. V and J are TRBV24-1 and TRBJ2-3; 7 bases are shared with TRBD2. CDR1 and CDR2 (germline): KGHDR, SFDVKD. The CDR3 loop spans 15 amino acids. J gave up 1 base and V 8 bases, and 8 bases lay outside the gene matches.